These 29 T cell receptor beta chains were sequenced from one sample in a study of CDR3 diversity in severe acne (dated by TCRdb to between 2018 and 2021). The library was built by means of PCR. The sequencer listed for this sample is Illumina HiSeq 2000. TCRdb passed the public sequencing reads through fastp at Q25 and MiXCR, retaining productive beta sequences. Rows merge per CDR3 protein into single entries with the most common DNA and genes. This sample is represented by some 90,000 distinct CDR3 sequences; approximately 49% of them were singletons. The top ten clones comprise 11% of the sample. Sequencing was carried out using blood. The receptors shown here come from a male donor with severe acne vulgaris.

The chain is built from TRBV29-1 and TRBJ1-4; perhaps TRBD1 as D (5 bases). The CDR3 is made up of 14 amino acids. Looked up from germline, CDR1 is SQVTM and CDR2 is ANQGSEA. V lost 7 bases and J lost 7, with 19 bases in between. The DNA for the CDR3 is TGCAGCGGGGCCCAGGGCGGTCTGGGTGAAAAACTGTTTTTT. The encoded protein is CSGAQGGLGEKLFF. Variable domain in full (rest from reference TRBV29-1 and TRBJ1-4): SAVISQKPSRDICQRGTSLTIQCQVDSQVTMMFWYRQQPGQSLTLIATANQGSEATYESGFVIDKFPISRPNLTFSTLTVSNMSPEDSSIYLCSGAQGGLGEKLFFGSGTQLSVL.

This clonotype was observed many times. This chain joins TRBV18 and TRBJ1-2; 9 bases agree with TRBD1. CDR3 length: 13 amino acids. Germline CDR1 reads KGHSH; CDR2 reads LQKENI. V was clipped by 3 bases and J by 6 bases; unmatched bases: 2. The CDR3 DNA sequence: TGTGCCAGCTCACCTGGACAGGGGAATGGCTACACCTTC. Residues: CASSPGQGNGYTF. Together with reference TRBV18 and TRBJ1-2, the CDR3 gives the full variable domain: NAGVMQNPRHLVRRRGQEARLRCSPMKGHSHVYWYRQLPEEGLKFMVYLQKENIIDESGMPKERFSAEFPKEGPSILRIQQVVRGDSAAYFCASSPGQGNGYTFGSGTRLTVV.

This clonotype was observed at least ten times. CDR3 region: CASSLGPSSYNEQFF. The CDR3 DNA reads TGCGCCAGCAGCTTGGGACCCAGCTCCTACAATGAGCAGTTCTTC. J is TRBJ2-1 and V is TRBV5-1; unclear D gene. V was shortened by 0 bases and J by 0 bases, with 7 bases between the two germline ends. The CDR3 runs to 15 residues. In germline, CDR1 is SGHRS, CDR2 YFSETQ. The full variable domain, rest sourced from reference TRBV5-1 and TRBJ2-1, is KAGVTQTPRYLIKTRGQQVTLSCSPISGHRSVSWYQQTPGQGLQFLFEYFSETQRNKGNFPGRFSGRQFSNSRSEMNVSTLELGDSALYLCASSLGPSSYNEQFFGPGTRLTVL.

As for this clonotype: At one of its ends the junction is not consistent with the germline gene, which may arise from a read error. The gene calls are TRBV7-2 and TRBJ2-7; 11 bases map to TRBD1. The CDR3 runs 12 residues. CDR1 and CDR2 (germline): SGHTA, FQGNSA. The CDR3 loop reads CASTLGTGGRYF. DNA for the CDR3: TGTGCCAGCACCTTAGGGACAGGGGGTCGGTACTTC.

The chain is built from TRBV6-6 and TRBJ2-7; D is ambiguous. CDR1 and CDR2 from the germline V gene are MNHNY and SVGAGI (reference sequence). The CDR3 runs to 13 residues. Trimming cost V 4 bases and J 3 bases, with 10 bases left between them. CDR3 in DNA: TGTGCCAGCAGTTCCGGACCGGACTACGAGCAGTACTTC. Protein: CASSSGPDYEQYF.

The sample holds many counts of this clonotype. This chain uses TRBV19 with TRBJ2-5; 8 bases line up with TRBD1. Germline loops: CDR1 LNHDA, CDR2 SQIVND (reference sequence). Trimming took 6 bases from V and 5 from J; bases not matched to a gene: 14. The CDR3 has 16 amino acids. The chain's CDR3 is CASSGYTGGEGETQYF. The CDR3 coding sequence is TGTGCCAGTAGCGGATATACAGGGGGAGAGGGGGAGACCCAGTACTTC.

This clonotype came up many times. The chain links TRBV7-2 to TRBJ2-1; D gene uncertain. This CDR3 region has 13 residues. V was shortened by 5 bases and J by 4 bases, with 9 bases between the two germline ends. Germline values: CDR1 SGHTA, CDR2 FQGNSA. CDR3 amino acids: CASSPQIYNEQFF. The CDR3 DNA reads TGTGCCAGCAGCCCCCAGATTTACAATGAGCAGTTCTTC.

This clonotype has more than one count but fewer than ten. This sequence joins TRBV3-1 and TRBJ2-3; 7 nucleotides line up with TRBD2. V lost 0 bases and J lost 4; bases outside the gene matches: 7. Germline V lookup: CDR1 LGHDT, CDR2 YNNKEL (reference sequence). The CDR3 has 16 amino acids. CDR3 sequence (DNA): TGTGCCAGCAGCCAAGATTCGTGGGAGGGAGCAGATACGCAGTATTTT. Amino acids: CASSQDSWEGADTQYF.

V gene TRBV7-2 combines with J gene TRBJ2-5, with D perhaps TRBD1 (6 bases). V dropped 2 bases and J dropped 5 bases, with 15 bases sitting between them. CDR3 length: 15 amino acids. Germline CDR1 is SGHTA and CDR2 is FQGNSA. CDR3 sequence: CASSLTQGVEETQYF. The CDR3 DNA reads TGTGCCAGCAGCTTAACACAGGGAGTAGAGGAGACCCAGTACTTC.

This clonotype is medium-sized by share. The rearrangement uses TRBV6-6 and TRBJ1-6; D gene ambiguous. Looked up from germline, CDR1 is MNHNY and CDR2 is SVGAGI (reference sequence). This CDR3 has 11 amino acids. The V gene lost 3 bases and the J gene lost 9 bases, with 3 bases spanning the gap. The CDR3 DNA follows: TGTGCCAGCAGTTATCGTTCACCCCTCCACTTT. This codes for CASSYRSPLHF.

The rearrangement joins TRBV12-3 or TRBV12-4 to TRBJ2-1, with TRBD2 as a possible D gene (6 bases). The V and J ends lost 5 bases and 1 base respectively, with 9 bases between them. This CDR3 region has 14 residues. The CDR3 is CASSPEGSYNEQFF. The CDR3 DNA reads TGTGCCAGCAGTCCGGAGGGTTCCTACAATGAGCAGTTCTTC.

This clonotype was recorded at least ten times. This chain uses TRBV20-1 with TRBJ2-1; no definite D call. Trimming shortened V by 6 bases and J by 3 bases, and 15 bases separated the two germline ends. The CDR3 runs to 14 residues. Germline loops: CDR1 DFQATT, CDR2 SNEGSKA (reference sequence). In DNA form, the CDR3 reads TGCAGTGCCATTCTAGAGCCGGTCTACAATGAGCAGTTCTTC. This encodes CSAILEPVYNEQFF.

The chain is built from TRBV13 and TRBJ2-7; 15 nucleotides match TRBD2. Germline CDR1 PRHDT, CDR2 FYEKMQ (reference sequence). CDR3 length: 18 residues. The J segment lost 0 bases and the V segment lost 6 bases, leaving 9 bases of the junction unmatched. CDR3 sequence reads: CASSLGLAGGPSSYEQYF. Here the CDR3 DNA reads TGTGCCAGCAGTCTGGGACTAGCGGGAGGCCCTAGCTCCTACGAGCAGTACTTC.

CDR3 nucleotide sequence: TGTGCCAGCGGAGAACTAGCTCAACCTGGCACAGATACGCAGTATTTT. It codes for CASGELAQPGTDTQYF. The rearrangement uses TRBV9 and TRBJ2-3; a possible D gene is TRBD2 (6 bases). V lost 7 bases, J lost 1 base, and 19 bases lay in between. Looked up from germline, CDR1 is SGDLS and CDR2 is YYNGEE. The CDR3 totals 16 residues.

The chain is built from TRBV5-1 and TRBJ2-2; D remains unclear. V gave up 7 bases and J gave up 11 bases, with 18 bases separating them. The CDR3 totals 13 residues. Per germline, CDR1 SGHRS and CDR2 YFSETQ. In DNA form, the CDR3 reads TGCGCCAGCTACGCGGAGCCCCGCGGCGAGCTGTTTTTT. Residues: CASYAEPRGELFF.

This clonotype was seen many times. This chain connects TRBV5-8 to TRBJ2-7; D gene uncertain. The CDR3 length is 12 residues. V lost 1 base, J lost 4 bases, and 6 bases lay in between. The germline V gene has CDR1 SGHTS and CDR2 YDEGEE. CDR3 nucleotides: TGTGCCAGCAGCTTGATAGGTTACGAGCAGTACTTC. Protein product: CASSLIGYEQYF.

V is TRBV7-9 and J is TRBJ2-3, with a weak D call TRBD1 (6 bases). The germline V gene has CDR1 SEHNR and CDR2 FQNEAQ (reference sequence). V dropped 7 bases and J dropped 4 bases, with 18 bases sitting between them. The CDR3 is 15 amino acids. This CDR3 is CASIKSQQGADTQYF. DNA for the CDR3: TGTGCCAGCATCAAGAGCCAACAGGGAGCAGATACGCAGTATTTT.

This clonotype was observed many times. The rearrangement links TRBV4-1 to TRBJ2-2; no definite D call. Germline CDR1 and CDR2: MGHRA and YSYEKL. This CDR3 is built from 15 residues. Deletions cut 0 bases from V and 2 bases from J, with 7 bases between. The CDR3 protein is CASSQEAKNTGELFF. In nucleotides, the CDR3 is TGCGCCAGCAGCCAAGAGGCTAAAAACACCGGGGAGCTGTTTTTT.

This chain links TRBV7-8 with TRBJ2-5; TRBD1 aligns across 7 bases. The V gene's germline CDR1 is SGHVS and CDR2 FQNEAQ. The CDR3 is 14 residues long. Trimming cost V 5 bases and J 3 bases; bases outside gene matches: 6. The CDR3 DNA is TGTGCCAGCAGCCGCTTCACAGGGGAAGAGACCCAGTACTTC. This codes for CASSRFTGEETQYF.

This clonotype was observed at least ten times. The chain couples TRBV15 to TRBJ1-4; 12 bases agree with TRBD1. The length of the CDR3 is 16 residues. Germline trimming cut 0 bases from V and 8 bases from J; bases unmatched to any gene: 4. Germline V gene sequence: CDR1 LNHNV, CDR2 YYDKDF (reference sequence). The CDR3 spells CATSRESGTGGEKLFF. The DNA of the CDR3 is TGTGCCACCAGCAGAGAGTCCGGGACAGGGGGCGAAAAACTGTTTTTT.

This clonotype was recorded a few times. This rearrangement joins TRBV16 to TRBJ2-3; D unresolved. Trimming cost V 4 bases and J 6 bases, with 8 bases left between them. CDR3 length: 12 amino acids. Per germline, CDR1 KGHSY and CDR2 FQNENV. The DNA for the CDR3 is TGTGCCAGCAGCCTTAGGGCGGATACGCAGTATTTT. It yields the protein CASSLRADTQYF. The whole variable domain, remainder taken from reference TRBV16 and TRBJ2-3, is GEEVAQTPKHLVRGEGQKAKLYCAPIKGHSYVFWYQQVLKNEFKFLISFQNENVFDETGMPKERFSAKCLPNSPCSLEIQATKLEDSAVYFCASSLRADTQYFGPGTRLTVL.

In this sample, this clonotype turned up many times. This chain joins TRBV5-1 and TRBJ2-7; 14 bases line up with TRBD2. Germline lookup yields CDR1 SGHRS and CDR2 YFSETQ. CDR3 length: 16 amino acids. V dropped 4 bases and J dropped 6; count of bases not matched to a gene: 9. CDR3 region: CASSRTSGRPPGEQYF. For the CDR3, the DNA is TGCGCCAGCAGCAGGACTAGCGGGAGGCCTCCTGGCGAGCAGTACTTC.

About this clonotype itself: The junction shows a germline mismatch at one end, possibly a read error. This sequence joins TRBV10-3 and TRBJ1-2, with 9 positions matching TRBD1. This CDR3 contains 15 residues. The V gene's germline CDR1 is ENHRY and CDR2 SYGVKD. CDR3 nucleotides: TGTGCCAGCAGCAGACGGACAGGGGAAGGCTATGACTACACCTTC. This encodes CASSRRTGEGYDYTF.

The chain employs TRBV25-1 and TRBJ2-1, with D tentatively TRBD2 (6 bases). CDR3 size: 15 residues. CDR1 is MGHDK and CDR2 is SYGVNS in the germline V gene. Trimming removed 7 bases at V and 7 bases at J, with 20 bases between. The CDR3 loop reads CASTERWGTLNEQFF. CDR3 DNA sequence: TGTGCCAGCACCGAAAGATGGGGGACTTTAAATGAGCAGTTCTTC. Based on the CDR3 plus reference TRBV25-1 and TRBJ2-1, the full variable domain is EADIYQTPRYLVIGTGKKITLECSQTMGHDKMYWYQQDPGMELHLIHYSYGVNSTEKGDLSSESTVSRIRTEHFPLTLESARPSHTSQYLCASTERWGTLNEQFFGPGTRLTVL.

This chain links TRBV20-1 with TRBJ2-3; 12 bases agree with TRBD2. CDR3 length: 17 residues. The V segment lost 0 bases and the J segment 7 bases; nucleotides outside the gene matches: 11. Per germline, CDR1 DFQATT and CDR2 SNEGSKA (reference sequence). CDR3 DNA sequence: TGCAGTGCTAGAGACATTGGGGCTAGCGGGAGGGCGAATACGCAGTATTTT. This codes for CSARDIGASGRANTQYF.

This clonotype has ten or more counts. The rearrangement joins TRBV20-1 to TRBJ1-2, with D unresolved. V was cut by 3 bases and J by 5 bases, with 7 bases left in between. The germline V gene encodes CDR1 DFQATT and CDR2 SNEGSKA (reference sequence). The CDR3 is 11 amino acids. DNA for the CDR3: TGCAGTGCTAGGATCTTATATGGCTACACCTTC. As protein: CSARILYGYTF.

Only a few counts were recorded for this clonotype. V usage is TRBV20-1 and J usage is TRBJ2-7; D remains unclear. The germline gives CDR1 DFQATT, CDR2 SNEGSKA (reference sequence). Trimming left V 8 bases short and J 2 bases short, with 13 bases between. The CDR3 totals 12 residues. CDR3 nucleotides: TGCAGTACCGGGCCGGGCCCCTACGAGCAGTACTTC. Translating gives CSTGPGPYEQYF.

This clonotype was counted at least ten times. CDR3 protein: CSASLREGYF. The CDR3 nucleotides are TGCAGTGCTAGTTTGCGGGAGGGGTACTTC. This sequence joins TRBV20-1 and TRBJ2-7; 9 bases agree with TRBD2. Germline V gene data show CDR1 as DFQATT and CDR2 as SNEGSKA (reference sequence). The CDR3 is 10 amino acids. Losses at the gene ends were 3 bases for V and 12 bases for J; bases not matched to a gene: 3.

In its sample, this clonotype was seen a few times. J is TRBJ1-1 and V is TRBV10-3; 7 bases are a match to TRBD1. Germline V gene lookup returns CDR1 ENHRY and CDR2 SYGVKD. Trimming cost V 0 bases and J 0 bases; bases outside gene matches: 1. The CDR3 spans 15 residues. DNA of the CDR3: TGTGCCATCAGTGAGTCGGGACAGCTGAACACTGAAGCTTTCTTT. Residues: CAISESGQLNTEAFF.